This T cell receptor (beta chain) was recorded in a study of control samples from healthy donors and cancer patients. The V gene's germline CDR1 is LGHDT and CDR2 YNNKEL (reference sequence). CDR3 length: 16 residues. V shed 0 bases and J shed 0 bases, with 11 bases lying between them. TCRdb's copy holds only in-frame clones and misses some; the assay was immunoSEQ multiplex PCR. The sample records approximately 190,000 clones, about 90% being singletons. The sequence was collected from a man in his thirties or forties in good health. The chain combines TRBV3-1 (or the pseudogene TRBV3-2) with TRBJ1-2; D is ambiguous. The material sequenced was blood. The CDR3 protein is CASSQDPGLTNYGYTF. The CDR3 bases are TGTGCCAGCAGCCAAGATCCGGGGTTAACTAACTATGGCTACACCTTC.